The 18 T cell receptor beta chains below come from one sample, sequenced in a study of monozygotic twins with inflammatory bowel disease. TCRdb re-called the 5' RACE reads and gives one entry per CDR3 protein, without DNA. This listing includes some 400,000 distinct CDR3 sequences. Specimen: blood. The source of these receptors is a human donor with ulcerative colitis or Crohn's disease, or a healthy co-twin of an affected twin (not recorded which).

The rearrangement joins TRBV7-2 to TRBJ2-3; TCRdb's assignment of TRBD1 cannot be checked, as there is no DNA. The CDR3 is 16 amino acids. Germline loops: CDR1 SGHTA, CDR2 FQGNSA. CDR3 sequence: CASSPPNRGNHDTQYF.

The chain links TRBV30 to TRBJ2-1. The germline V gene encodes CDR1 GTSNPN and CDR2 SVGIG (reference sequence). CDR3 size: 13 residues. The chain's CDR3 is CAWKRNTYNEQFF.

The chain combines TRBV10-3 with TRBJ2-1. This CDR3 has 16 amino acids. CDR1 and CDR2 from the germline V gene are ENHRY and SYGVKD. The CDR3 is CAISASGGRAYNEQFF.

The rearrangement joins TRBV5-1 to TRBJ2-7; as DNA is missing, the TRBD1 call by TCRdb cannot be tested. This CDR3 spans 14 amino acids. Germline V lookup: CDR1 SGHRS, CDR2 YFSETQ. CDR3 region: CASSFYGQGGEQYF.

The chain links TRBV5-1 to TRBJ2-1; with no DNA, the TCRdb D assignment of TRBD1 cannot be verified. CDR3 length: 15 amino acids. Germline lookup yields CDR1 SGHRS and CDR2 YFSETQ. This chain's CDR3 is CASSSGQGLWNEQFF.

The chain employs TRBV14 and TRBJ1-4; TCRdb's D gene call, TRBD1, goes unchecked for lack of DNA. This CDR3 has 15 amino acids. In germline, CDR1 is SGHDN, CDR2 FVKESK. CDR3 sequence: CASSRQQGRNEKLFF.

V gene TRBV11-2 combines with J gene TRBJ2-7; TCRdb picks TRBD2, but there is no DNA to check that call. Germline values: CDR1 SGHAT, CDR2 FQNNGV. The CDR3 sequence is 14 residues long. This CDR3 is CASSWGPEVYEQCF.

This sequence joins TRBV20-1 and TRBJ2-7; the D gene TCRdb calls, TRBD1, cannot be checked with no DNA. The germline V gene has CDR1 DFQATT and CDR2 SNEGSKA (reference sequence). CDR3 length: 16 residues. CDR3 region: CSARDRATPILYEQYF.

The rearrangement joins TRBV27 to TRBJ1-5; TCRdb indicates TRBD1, and absent DNA this call remains unverified. Looked up from germline, CDR1 is MNHEY and CDR2 is SMNVEV (reference sequence). The CDR3 has 13 amino acids. The CDR3 region is CASSGAINQPQHF.

The V gene is TRBV5-4, the J gene TRBJ2-7; no DNA is available, so the TRBD1 call from TCRdb remains unchecked. CDR3 length equals 15 residues. Germline lookup yields CDR1 SGHNT and CDR2 YYREEE (reference sequence). CDR3 in amino acids: CASSTGTPGLGEQYF.

The V and J genes are TRBV20-1 and TRBJ1-1; TCRdb names TRBD1, which stays unverified in the absence of DNA. This CDR3 contains 13 residues. Germline assignment: CDR1 DFQATT and CDR2 SNEGSKA (reference sequence). Here the CDR3 reads CSARKGENTEAFF.

V usage is TRBV5-1 and J usage is TRBJ1-1; as DNA is missing, the TRBD1 call by TCRdb cannot be tested. Germline lookup yields CDR1 SGHRS and CDR2 YFSETQ. CDR3 length: 16 amino acids. CDR3 region: CASSLDRGRLNTEAFF.

The rearrangement uses TRBV5-1 and TRBJ2-4; the D call of TRBD1 rests on TCRdb alone, since no DNA is present to check it. CDR1 and CDR2 (germline): SGHRS, YFSETQ. The CDR3 spans 13 residues. CDR3 amino acids: CASGGETQNIQYF.

The V call is TRBV7-2, the J call TRBJ1-2. This CDR3 comprises 14 residues. Germline V gives CDR1 SGHTA, CDR2 FQGNSA. The CDR3 loop is CASSLGTEVYGYTF. The full variable domain, in which reference TRBV7-2 and TRBJ1-2 provide the parts outside the CDR3, is GAGVSQSPSNKVTEKGKDVELRCDPISGHTALYWYRQSLGQGLEFLIYFQGNSAPDKSGLPSDRFSAERTGGSVSTLTIQRTQQEDSAVYLCASSLGTEVYGYTFGSGTRLTVV.

V gene TRBV7-9 combines with J gene TRBJ2-6; without DNA, the TCRdb call of TRBD1 cannot be checked. CDR1 and CDR2 (germline): SEHNR, FQNEAQ (reference sequence). The CDR3 has 17 amino acids. The CDR3 is CASSPRGDFSGANVLTF.

The chain is built from TRBV7-2 and TRBJ1-6; the D call from TCRdb, TRBD1, cannot be confirmed without DNA. This CDR3 comprises 15 residues. Germline assignment: CDR1 SGHTA and CDR2 FQGNSA. The CDR3 spells CASSLAPRGNSPLHF.

The gene calls are TRBV5-1 and TRBJ2-1; the D gene TCRdb calls, TRBD1, cannot be checked with no DNA. This CDR3 has 14 residues. Germline CDR1 and CDR2: SGHRS and YFSETQ. CDR3 residues: CASSLGPGTHEQFF. Looking up the rest from reference TRBV5-1 and TRBJ2-1 gives the full variable domain: KAGVTQTPRYLIKTRGQQVTLSCSPISGHRSVSWYQQTPGQGLQFLFEYFSETQRNKGNFPGRFSGRQFSNSRSEMNVSTLELGDSALYLCASSLGPGTHEQFFGPGTRLTVL.

V usage is TRBV3-1 and J usage is TRBJ2-1; TCRdb's assignment of TRBD1 cannot be checked, as there is no DNA. The CDR3 loop spans 16 amino acids. Looked up from germline, CDR1 is LGHDT and CDR2 is YNNKEL (reference sequence). This chain's CDR3 is CASSRNRGTGVVEQFF.